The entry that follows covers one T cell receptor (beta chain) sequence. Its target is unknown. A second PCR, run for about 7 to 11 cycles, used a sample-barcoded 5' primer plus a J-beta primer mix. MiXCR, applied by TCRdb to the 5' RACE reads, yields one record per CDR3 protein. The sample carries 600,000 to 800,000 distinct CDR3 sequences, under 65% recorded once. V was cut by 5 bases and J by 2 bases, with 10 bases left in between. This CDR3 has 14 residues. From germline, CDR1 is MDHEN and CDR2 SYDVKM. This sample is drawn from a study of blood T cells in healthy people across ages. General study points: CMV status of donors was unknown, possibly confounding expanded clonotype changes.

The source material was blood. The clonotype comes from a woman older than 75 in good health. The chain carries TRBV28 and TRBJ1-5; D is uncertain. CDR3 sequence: CASSPNRGNQPQHF. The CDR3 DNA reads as TGTGCCAGCAGTCCCAATAGGGGCAATCAGCCCCAGCATTTT.